The present TCR beta chain was sequenced within a study of neurological immune-mediated disorders. Using its own MiXCR run on the 5' RACE reads, TCRdb lists one record per CDR3 protein. Of about 51,000 distinct CDR3 sequences in the sample, 15% to 20% are singletons; the top ten hold 4% to 4.5%. This CDR3 has 11 amino acids. The germline V and J ends were trimmed by 9 bases and 7 bases, with 12 bases remaining between them. Germline V CDR1 and CDR2: MDHEN, SYDVKM. This clonotype was picked up many times. This sequence was found in a man aged 55 to 70 in good health. The chain carries TRBV28 and TRBJ1-2, with D unclear. Sequencing input: PBMCs. The CDR3 region is CASQGRPGYTF. The CDR3 nucleotides read TGTGCCAGTCAAGGGCGGCCTGGCTACACCTTC.